This entry is about one T cell receptor beta chain. The data were obtained in a study of PD-L1 blockade in urothelial cancer. Across the whole study: Atezolizumab at 1,200 mg intravenously every 3 weeks was started by patients around 2014.

Indicated time point: pretreatment peripheral blood. The V gene lost 5 bases and the J gene lost 5 bases, with 19 bases spanning the gap. CDR1 is LNHDA, CDR2 SQIVND, per germline (reference sequence). The CDR3 is 15 amino acids. Here immunoSEQ multiplex PCR was the method, and the copy in TCRdb shows in-frame clones only, minus some. The profile shows 70,000 to 95,000 clones, roughly 90% of them singletons. The material sequenced was PBMCs, taken around atezolizumab (anti-PD-L1) treatment. This clonotype originated in an elderly woman with urothelial cancer. The chain employs TRBV19 and TRBJ2-7; D is unresolved. The CDR3 DNA follows: TGTGCCAGTAGTTCCCGTTCCGCCGCGAGGAACGAGCAGTACTTC. Residues: CASSSRSAARNEQYF.